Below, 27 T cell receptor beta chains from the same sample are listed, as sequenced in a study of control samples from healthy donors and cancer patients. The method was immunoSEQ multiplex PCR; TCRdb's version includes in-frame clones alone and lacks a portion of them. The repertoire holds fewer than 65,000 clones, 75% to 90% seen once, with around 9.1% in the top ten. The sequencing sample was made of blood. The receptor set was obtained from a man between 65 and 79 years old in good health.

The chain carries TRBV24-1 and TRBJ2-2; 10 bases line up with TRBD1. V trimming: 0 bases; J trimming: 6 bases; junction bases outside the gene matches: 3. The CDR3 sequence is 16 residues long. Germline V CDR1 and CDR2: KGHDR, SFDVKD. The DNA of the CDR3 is TGTGCCACCAGTGATTTGGGACAGGGGGTCGCCGGGGAGCTGTTTTTT. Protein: CATSDLGQGVAGELFF.

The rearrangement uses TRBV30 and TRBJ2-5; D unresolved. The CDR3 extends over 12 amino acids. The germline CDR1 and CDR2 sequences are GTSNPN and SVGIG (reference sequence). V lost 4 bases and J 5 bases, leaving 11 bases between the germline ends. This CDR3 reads CAWTIRRETQYF. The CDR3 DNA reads TGTGCCTGGACTATCCGGCGGGAGACCCAGTACTTC. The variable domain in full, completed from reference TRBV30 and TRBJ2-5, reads SQTIHQWPATLVQPVGSPLSLECTVEGTSNPNLYWYRQAAGRGLQLLFYSVGIGQISSEVPQNLSASRPQDRQFILSSKKLLLSDSGFYLCAWTIRRETQYFGPGTRLLVL.

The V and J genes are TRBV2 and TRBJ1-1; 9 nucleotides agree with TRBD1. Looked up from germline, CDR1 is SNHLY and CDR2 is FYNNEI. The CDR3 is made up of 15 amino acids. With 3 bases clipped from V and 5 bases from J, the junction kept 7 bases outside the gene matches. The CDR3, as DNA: TGTGCCAGCAGTGAGAAGACAGGGGGTTGGACTGAAGCTTTCTTT. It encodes CASSEKTGGWTEAFF. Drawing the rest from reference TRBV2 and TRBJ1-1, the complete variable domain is EPEVTQTPSHQVTQMGQEVILRCVPISNHLYFYWYRQILGQKVEFLVSFYNNEISEKSEIFDDQFSVERPDGSNFTLKIRSTKLEDSAMYFCASSEKTGGWTEAFFGQGTRLTVV.

CDR3 loop: CASSWTGLANQPQHF. The CDR3 bases are TGTGCCAGCAGTTGGACAGGGCTCGCCAATCAGCCCCAGCATTTT. The rearrangement joins TRBV6-5 to TRBJ1-5; 8 positions match TRBD1. Germline CDR1 is MNHEY and CDR2 is SVGAGI. The V and J ends lost 4 bases and 3 bases, in that order; junction bases with no gene match: 5. This CDR3 is 15 amino acids long.

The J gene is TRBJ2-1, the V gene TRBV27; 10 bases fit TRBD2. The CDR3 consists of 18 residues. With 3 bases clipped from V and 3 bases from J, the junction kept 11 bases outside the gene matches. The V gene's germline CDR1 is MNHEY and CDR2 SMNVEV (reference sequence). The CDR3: CASSLSGRAENGYNEQFF. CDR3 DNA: TGTGCCAGCAGTTTGAGCGGGAGGGCCGAAAATGGCTACAATGAGCAGTTCTTC.

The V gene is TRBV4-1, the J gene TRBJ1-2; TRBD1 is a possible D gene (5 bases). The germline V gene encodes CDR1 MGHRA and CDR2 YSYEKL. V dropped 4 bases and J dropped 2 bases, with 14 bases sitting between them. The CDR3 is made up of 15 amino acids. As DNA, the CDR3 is TGCGCCAGCAGCCCTACCGGGGCATGGAACTATGGCTACACCTTC. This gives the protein CASSPTGAWNYGYTF.

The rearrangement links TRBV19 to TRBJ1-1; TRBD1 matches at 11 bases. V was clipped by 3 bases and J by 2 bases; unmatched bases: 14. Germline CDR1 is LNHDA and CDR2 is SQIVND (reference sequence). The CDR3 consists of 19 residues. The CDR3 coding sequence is TGTGCCAGTAGTATCCAAAACCCGCGGGACAGGGGGTACAACACTGAAGCTTTCTTT. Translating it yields CASSIQNPRDRGYNTEAFF.

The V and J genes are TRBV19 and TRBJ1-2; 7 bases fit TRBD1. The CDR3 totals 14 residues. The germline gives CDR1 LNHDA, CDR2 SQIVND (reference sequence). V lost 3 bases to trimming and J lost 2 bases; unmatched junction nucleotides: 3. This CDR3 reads CASSMTGTNYGYTF. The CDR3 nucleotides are TGTGCCAGTAGTATGACAGGGACCAACTATGGCTACACCTTC.

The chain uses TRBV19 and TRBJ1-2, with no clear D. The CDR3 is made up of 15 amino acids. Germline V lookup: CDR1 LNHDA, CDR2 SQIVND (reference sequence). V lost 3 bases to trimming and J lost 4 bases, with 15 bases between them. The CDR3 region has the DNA TGTGCCAGTAGTATCGGAGACGCATCCCCCTATGGCTACACCTTC. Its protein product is CASSIGDASPYGYTF.

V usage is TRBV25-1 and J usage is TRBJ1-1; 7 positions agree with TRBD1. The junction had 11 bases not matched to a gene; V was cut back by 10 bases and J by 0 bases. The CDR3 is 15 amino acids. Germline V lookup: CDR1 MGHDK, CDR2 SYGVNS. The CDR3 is CANFTQGGLNTEAFF. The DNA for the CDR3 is TGTGCCAACTTCACCCAAGGGGGCCTGAACACTGAAGCTTTCTTT.

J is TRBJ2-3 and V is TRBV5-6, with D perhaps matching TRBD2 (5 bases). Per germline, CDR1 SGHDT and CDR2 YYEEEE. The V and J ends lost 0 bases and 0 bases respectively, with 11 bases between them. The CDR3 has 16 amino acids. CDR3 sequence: CASSLARLASTDTQYF. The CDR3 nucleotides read TGTGCCAGCAGCTTGGCACGGCTAGCCAGCACAGATACGCAGTATTTT. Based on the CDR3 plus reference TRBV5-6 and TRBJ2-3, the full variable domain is DAGVTQSPTHLIKTRGQQVTLRCSPKSGHDTVSWYQQALGQGPQFIFQYYEEEERQRGNFPDRFSGHQFPNYSSELNVNALLLGDSALYLCASSLARLASTDTQYFGPGTRLTVL.

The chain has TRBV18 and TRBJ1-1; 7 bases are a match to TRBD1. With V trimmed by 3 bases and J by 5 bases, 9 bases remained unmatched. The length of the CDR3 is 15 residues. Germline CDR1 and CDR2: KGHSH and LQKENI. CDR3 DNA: TGTGCCAGCTCACCTTCCTACAACAGGGGAACTGAAGCTTTCTTT. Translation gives CASSPSYNRGTEAFF.

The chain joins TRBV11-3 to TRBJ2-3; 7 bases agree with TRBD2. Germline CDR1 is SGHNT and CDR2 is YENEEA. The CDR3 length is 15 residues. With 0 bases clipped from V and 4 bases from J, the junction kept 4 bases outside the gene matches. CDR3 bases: TGTGCCAGCAGCTTAGATGGGAGGGTGGCAGATACGCAGTATTTT. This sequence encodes CASSLDGRVADTQYF.

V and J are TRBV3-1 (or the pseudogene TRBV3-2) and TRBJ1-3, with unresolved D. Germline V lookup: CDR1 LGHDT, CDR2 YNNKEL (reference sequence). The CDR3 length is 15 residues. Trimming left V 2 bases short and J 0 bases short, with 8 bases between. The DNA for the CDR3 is TGTGCCAGCAGCCAAAGTATTTACTCTGGAAACACCATATATTTT. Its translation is CASSQSIYSGNTIYF.

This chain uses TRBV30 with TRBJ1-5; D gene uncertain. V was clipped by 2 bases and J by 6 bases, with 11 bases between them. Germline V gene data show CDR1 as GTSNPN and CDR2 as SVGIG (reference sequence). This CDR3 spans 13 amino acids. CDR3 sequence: CAWSQGLGQPQHF. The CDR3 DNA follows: TGTGCCTGGAGTCAAGGGTTGGGTCAGCCCCAGCATTTT.

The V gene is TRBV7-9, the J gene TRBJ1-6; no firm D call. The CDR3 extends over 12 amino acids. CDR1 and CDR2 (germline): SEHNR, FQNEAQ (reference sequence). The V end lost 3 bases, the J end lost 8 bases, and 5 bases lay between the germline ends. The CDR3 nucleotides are TGTGCCAGCAGCTTTTCGGATTCACCCCTCCACTTT. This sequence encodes CASSFSDSPLHF.

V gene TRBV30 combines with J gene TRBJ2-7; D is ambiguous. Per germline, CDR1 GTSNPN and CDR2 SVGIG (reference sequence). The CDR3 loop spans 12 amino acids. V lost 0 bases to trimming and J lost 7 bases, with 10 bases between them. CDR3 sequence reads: CAWSVGFGEQYF. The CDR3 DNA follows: TGTGCCTGGAGTGTAGGTTTTGGGGAGCAGTACTTC.

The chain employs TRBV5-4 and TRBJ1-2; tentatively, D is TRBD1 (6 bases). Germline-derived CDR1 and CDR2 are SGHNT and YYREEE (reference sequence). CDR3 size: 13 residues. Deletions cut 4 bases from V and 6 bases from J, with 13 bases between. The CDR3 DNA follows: TGTGCCAGCAGCCCTACGAGGGGGAATGGCTACACCTTC. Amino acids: CASSPTRGNGYTF.

The CDR3 region is CASMGRIYPSPLHF. The CDR3 nucleotides are TGTGCCAGCATGGGCCGGATTTACCCTTCACCCCTCCACTTT. The chain couples TRBV2 to TRBJ1-6; D gene unclear. The CDR3 has 14 residues. V lost 7 bases, J lost 9 bases, and 16 bases lay in between. Germline CDR1 SNHLY, CDR2 FYNNEI.

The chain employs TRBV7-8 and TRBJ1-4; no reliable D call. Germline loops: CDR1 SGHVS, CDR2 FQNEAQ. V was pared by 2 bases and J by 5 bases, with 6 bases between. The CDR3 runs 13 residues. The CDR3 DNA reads TGTGCCAGCAGCTTACTACAGAATGAAAAACTGTTTTTT. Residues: CASSLLQNEKLFF.

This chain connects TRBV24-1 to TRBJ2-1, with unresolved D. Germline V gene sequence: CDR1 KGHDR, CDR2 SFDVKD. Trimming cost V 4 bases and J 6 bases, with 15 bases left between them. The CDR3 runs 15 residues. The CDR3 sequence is CATSDPRTSGNEQFF. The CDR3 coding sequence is TGTGCCACCAGTGACCCGCGAACTTCAGGCAATGAGCAGTTCTTC.

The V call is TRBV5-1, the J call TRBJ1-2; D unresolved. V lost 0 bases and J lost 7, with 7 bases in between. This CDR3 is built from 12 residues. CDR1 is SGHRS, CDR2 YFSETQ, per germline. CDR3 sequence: CASSLERSGYTF. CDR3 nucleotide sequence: TGCGCCAGCAGCTTGGAACGATCTGGCTACACCTTC.

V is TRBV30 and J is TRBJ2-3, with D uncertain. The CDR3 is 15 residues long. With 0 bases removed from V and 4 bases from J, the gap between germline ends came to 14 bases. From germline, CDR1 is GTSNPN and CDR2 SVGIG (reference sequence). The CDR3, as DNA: TGTGCCTGGAGTGTACGGGTTCCCCGGGCAGATACGCAGTATTTT. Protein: CAWSVRVPRADTQYF.

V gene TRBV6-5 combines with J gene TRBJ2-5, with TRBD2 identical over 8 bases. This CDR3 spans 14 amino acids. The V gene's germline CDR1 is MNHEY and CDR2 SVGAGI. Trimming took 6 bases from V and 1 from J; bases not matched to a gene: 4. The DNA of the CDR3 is TGTGCCAGCAGGCTACTAGCGGTCCAAGAGACCCAGTACTTC. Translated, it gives CASRLLAVQETQYF.

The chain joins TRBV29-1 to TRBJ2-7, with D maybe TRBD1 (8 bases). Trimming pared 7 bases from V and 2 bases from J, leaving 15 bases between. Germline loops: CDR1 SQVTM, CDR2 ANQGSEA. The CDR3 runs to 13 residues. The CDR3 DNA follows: TGCAGCGCTAGCGGACAGGGAACCTACGAGCAGTACTTC. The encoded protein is CSASGQGTYEQYF.

CDR3 nucleotides: TGTGCCAGCAGCCAGTACGACAGGTTCGACACTGAAGCTTTCTTT. It is translated as CASSQYDRFDTEAFF. This sequence joins TRBV7-9 and TRBJ1-1; a weak D match, TRBD1 (6 bases). V dropped 5 bases and J dropped 3 bases, with 16 bases sitting between them. This CDR3 comprises 15 residues. Germline assignment: CDR1 SEHNR and CDR2 FQNEAQ (reference sequence).

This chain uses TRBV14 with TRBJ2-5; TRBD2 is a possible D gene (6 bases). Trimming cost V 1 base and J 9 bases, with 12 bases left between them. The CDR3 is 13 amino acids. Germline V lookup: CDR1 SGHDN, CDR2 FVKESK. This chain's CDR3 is CASSQGDERAQYF. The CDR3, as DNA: TGTGCCAGCAGCCAAGGCGACGAGCGGGCCCAGTACTTC.